The 4 T cell receptor beta chains below come from one sample, sequenced in a study of T-cell memory formation after mild COVID-19 (dated by TCRdb to the early 2020s). Libraries were made using 5' RACE. Reads for this sample came from an Illumina NovaSeq 6000. Through fastp at Q25 and MiXCR, TCRdb rebuilt clones from the public reads, retaining in-frame beta chains. Rows merge per CDR3 protein into single entries with the most common DNA and genes. This sample lists 150,000 or so distinct CDR3 sequences; about 14% were detected once. About 14% of the sample lies in the top ten. The sample comprised PBMCs or a T cell subset sorted from them (not recorded which). The receptor set was obtained from an adult woman who had mild COVID-19 (a few samples of this study predate the infection). The sample titles of this study are shuffled in the database, so cell type and time point are left out; the donor was told from shared clones.

This clonotype came up a few times. The CDR3 loop reads CASSYRREALREQYF. CDR3 sequence (DNA): TGTGCCAGCAGTTACCGGCGGGAGGCACTTCGGGAGCAGTACTTC. J is TRBJ2-7 and V is TRBV6-5; 8 bases are shared with TRBD2. The junction had 10 bases not matched to a gene; V was cut back by 2 bases and J by 7 bases. The CDR3 loop spans 15 amino acids. Germline assignment: CDR1 MNHEY and CDR2 SVGAGI.

The gene calls are TRBV5-1 and TRBJ2-7, with 10 bases identical to TRBD1. V lost 3 bases and J lost 6; bases outside the gene matches: 9. CDR1 SGHRS and CDR2 YFSETQ come from the germline V gene. The CDR3 contains 15 residues. The CDR3 is CASSSPGQGPGEQYF. The DNA for the CDR3 is TGCGCCAGCAGCTCCCCGGGACAGGGGCCGGGCGAGCAGTACTTC.

The chain recombines TRBV20-1 with TRBJ1-6, with no clear D. Germline CDR1 DFQATT, CDR2 SNEGSKA (reference sequence). The CDR3 is 13 amino acids. Trimming pared 5 bases from V and 6 bases from J, leaving 11 bases between. The CDR3, as DNA: TGCAGTGCTCGCCGCAGCCTTAATTCACCCCTCCACTTT. Translating gives CSARRSLNSPLHF.

This clonotype was seen only a few times. This sequence joins TRBV5-4 and TRBJ1-1, with a possible D match to TRBD1 (6 bases). The CDR3 runs 15 residues. V was trimmed by 3 bases and J by 1 base, leaving 13 bases between them. CDR1 is SGHNT and CDR2 is YYREEE in the germline V gene (reference sequence). The CDR3 bases are TGTGCCAGCAGCTGGGGGTGGGGGCCGAACACTGAAGCTTTCTTT. Protein product: CASSWGWGPNTEAFF. The full variable domain, with the rest looked up from reference TRBV5-4 and TRBJ1-1, is ETGVTQSPTHLIKTRGQQVTLRCSSQSGHNTVSWYQQALGQGPQFIFQYYREEENGRGNFPPRFSGLQFPNYSSELNVNALELDDSALYLCASSWGWGPNTEAFFGQGTRLTVV.